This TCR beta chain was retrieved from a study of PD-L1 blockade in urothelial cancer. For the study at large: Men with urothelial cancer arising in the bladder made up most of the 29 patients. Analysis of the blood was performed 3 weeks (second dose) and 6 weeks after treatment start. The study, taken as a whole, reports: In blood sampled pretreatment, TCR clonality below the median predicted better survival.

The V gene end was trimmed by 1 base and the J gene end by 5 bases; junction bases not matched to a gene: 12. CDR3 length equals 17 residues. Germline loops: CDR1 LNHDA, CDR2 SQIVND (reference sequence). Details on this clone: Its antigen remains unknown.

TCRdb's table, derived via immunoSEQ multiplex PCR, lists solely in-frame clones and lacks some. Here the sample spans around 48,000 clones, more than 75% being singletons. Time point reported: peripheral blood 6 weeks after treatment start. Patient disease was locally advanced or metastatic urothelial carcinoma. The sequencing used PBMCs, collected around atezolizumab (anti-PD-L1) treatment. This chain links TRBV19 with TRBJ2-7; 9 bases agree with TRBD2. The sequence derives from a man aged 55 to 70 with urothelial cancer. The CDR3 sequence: CASSIGNKGLAIDEQYF. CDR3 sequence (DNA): TGTGCCAGTAGTATAGGGAACAAGGGACTAGCTATCGACGAGCAGTACTTC.